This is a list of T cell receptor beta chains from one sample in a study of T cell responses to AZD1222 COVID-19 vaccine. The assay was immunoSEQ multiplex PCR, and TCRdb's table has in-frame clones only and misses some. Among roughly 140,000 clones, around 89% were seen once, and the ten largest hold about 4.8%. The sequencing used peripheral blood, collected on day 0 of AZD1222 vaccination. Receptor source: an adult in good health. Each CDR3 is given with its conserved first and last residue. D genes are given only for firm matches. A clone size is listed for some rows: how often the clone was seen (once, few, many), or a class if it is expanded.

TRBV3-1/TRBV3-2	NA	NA	CASSQDGQSDTQYF
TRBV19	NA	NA	CASSMNRVRNTEAFF
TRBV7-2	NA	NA	CASSLGSASNQPQHF
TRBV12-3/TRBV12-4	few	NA	CASSFRGTEAFF
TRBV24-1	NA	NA	CATQVPLELRSYEQYF
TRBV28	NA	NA	CASSGGGPVVGYTF
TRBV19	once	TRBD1	CASRLGQGAGAFF
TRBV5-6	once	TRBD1	CASSLRQGGSPLHF
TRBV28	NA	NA	CASRNRKQGLMNTEAFF
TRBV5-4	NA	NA	CASSLSGSYNSPLHF
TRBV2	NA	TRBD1	CARATGGGGSGYTF
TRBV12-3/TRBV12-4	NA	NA	CASSPDSYNEQFF
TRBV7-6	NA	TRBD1	CASSLGTANSNQPQHF
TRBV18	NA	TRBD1	CASSHKQGNYGYTF
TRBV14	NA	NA	CASSPRTGLPGNTIYF
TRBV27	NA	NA	CASSSLGRSGTSPGNEQFF
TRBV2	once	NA	CASSVSGGYGYTF
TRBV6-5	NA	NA	CASSRVTSSYNEQFF
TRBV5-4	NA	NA	CASSLSITDTQYF
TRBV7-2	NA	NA	CASSSEIPYGYTF
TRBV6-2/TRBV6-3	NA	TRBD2	CASSYWAGGISYNEQFF
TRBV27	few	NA	CASSWDGRTDTQYF
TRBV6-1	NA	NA	CASSESSAGFSPLHF
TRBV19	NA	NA	CASSIRSGGTHHTDTQYF
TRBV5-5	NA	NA	CASSLGENTGELFF
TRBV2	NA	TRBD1	CASRRTGVNTEAFF
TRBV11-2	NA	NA	CASSLFSVPGGYGYTF
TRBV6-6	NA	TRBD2	CASRRLAGGLVEQFF
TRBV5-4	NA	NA	CASSLGPEWETQYF
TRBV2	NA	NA	CAMNRESEKLFF
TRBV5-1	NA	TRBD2	CASSRPHERGLYEQYF
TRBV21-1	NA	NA	CASSKRPRTGPLYGYTF
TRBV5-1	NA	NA	CASSLVGQGYGYTF
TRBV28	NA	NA	CASSFDRESSYNSPLHF
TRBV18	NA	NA	CASSREGYEQYF
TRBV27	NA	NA	CASSAWTGTPGGEQFF
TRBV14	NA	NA	CASSQVRGGDGYTF
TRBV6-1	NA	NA	CASSEAHLGTGETQYF
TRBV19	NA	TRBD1	CASSISRGGFNEKLFF
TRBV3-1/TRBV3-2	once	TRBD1	CASSPWTGGLSYGYTF
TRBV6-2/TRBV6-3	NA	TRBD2	CASSLGLAGGGLETQYF
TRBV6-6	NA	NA	CASSVAANYGYTF